One sample yielded the 22 T cell receptor beta chains listed below, sequenced in a study of T cells in Graves' hyperthyroidism and ophthalmopathy. From RNA transcripts, TCR beta CDR3 regions were amplified. Researchers ran a first-round RT-PCR on the TCR CDR3 using the HTBI primer set. TCRdb redid the calling of the multiplex PCR reads with MiXCR, one entry per CDR3 protein. The sample yields under 300,000 distinct CDR3 sequences, roughly 15% seen once. Sequencing was performed on blood. All receptors come from a woman aged 35 to 49 with Graves' hyperthyroidism that later progressed to Graves' ophthalmopathy.

This clonotype was counted ten times or more. V is TRBV6-5 and J is TRBJ1-1; 8 bases match TRBD1. J was trimmed by 0 bases and V by 2 bases; bases with no gene match: 8. The CDR3 sequence is 17 residues long. Germline V gene lookup returns CDR1 MNHEY and CDR2 SVGAGI. CDR3 DNA sequence: TGTGCCAGCAGTTACGGGGGATCAGGGGGCCTGAACACTGAAGCTTTCTTT. Protein product: CASSYGGSGGLNTEAFF.

The chain combines TRBV6-5 with TRBJ2-3; D remains ambiguous. The CDR3 extends over 12 amino acids. Deletions cut 2 bases from V and 5 bases from J, with 5 bases between. CDR1 is MNHEY and CDR2 is SVGAGI in the germline V gene. CDR3 DNA sequence: TGTGCCAGCAGTTACGTTGGAGATACGCAGTATTTT. Its translation: CASSYVGDTQYF.

The chain couples TRBV15 to TRBJ2-3; D may be TRBD2 (6 bases). Germline-derived CDR1 and CDR2 are LNHNV and YYDKDF (reference sequence). Trimming left V 5 bases short and J 4 bases short, with 13 bases between. The CDR3 sequence is 14 residues long. CDR3 loop: CATSLSWGADTQYF. The CDR3 region has the DNA TGTGCCACCAGCCTCTCATGGGGGGCAGATACGCAGTATTTT. Looking up the rest from reference TRBV15 and TRBJ2-3 gives the full variable domain: DAMVIQNPRYQVTQFGKPVTLSCSQTLNHNVMYWYQQKSSQAPKLLFHYYDKDFNNEADTPDNFQSRRPNTSFCFLDIRSPGLGDTAMYLCATSLSWGADTQYFGPGTRLTVL.

This clonotype was counted many times. The rearrangement links TRBV3-1 to TRBJ2-1; 12 bases align to TRBD2. The V gene's germline CDR1 is LGHDT and CDR2 YNNKEL (reference sequence). The CDR3 has 19 residues. The J segment lost 1 base and the V segment lost 0 bases, leaving 7 bases of the junction unmatched. CDR3 nucleotide sequence: TGTGCCAGCAGCCAAGATCTGACTAGCGGGAGCCTATCCTACAATGAGCAGTTCTTC. Its translation is CASSQDLTSGSLSYNEQFF.

There are many counts of this clonotype. The junction departs from germline at one end; a sequencing error may be responsible. The chain has TRBV7-2 and TRBJ2-3; TRBD2 matches at 8 bases. Germline V gene lookup returns CDR1 SGHTA and CDR2 FQGNSA. The CDR3 consists of 16 residues. For the CDR3, the DNA is TGTGCCAGCAACTTACCCTCCGGGACTAGGTTGTATACGCAGTATTTT. Translating gives CASNLPSGTRLYTQYF.

This clonotype was picked up many times. This rearrangement joins TRBV2 to TRBJ2-2, with TRBD2 matching 10 bases. Losses at the gene ends were 8 bases for V and 6 bases for J; bases not matched to a gene: 6. Germline CDR1 and CDR2: SNHLY and FYNNEI. This CDR3 comprises 14 residues. CDR3 loop: CASLAGVTPGELFF. CDR3 coding DNA: TGTGCCAGCCTAGCGGGAGTGACTCCCGGGGAGCTGTTTTTT.

This clonotype appeared many times. The J gene is TRBJ2-3, the V gene TRBV12-3 or TRBV12-4; maybe TRBD2 (5 bases). The CDR3 covers 12 residues. V was shortened by 7 bases and J by 8 bases, with 13 bases between the two germline ends. The CDR3 DNA is TGTGCCAGCACGGGTCGGGATTCTACGCAGTATTTT. Its protein product is CASTGRDSTQYF.

V is TRBV2 and J is TRBJ2-5; D call uncertain. CDR1 and CDR2 (germline): SNHLY, FYNNEI. V was trimmed by 6 bases and J by 5 bases, leaving 7 bases between them. This CDR3 is built from 11 residues. Here the CDR3 DNA reads TGTGCCAGCAGCACGGCGGAGACCCAGTACTTC. Its translation: CASSTAETQYF.

This clonotype was seen ten or more times. The chain employs TRBV27 and TRBJ2-7; 10 bases are a match to TRBD1. From germline, CDR1 is MNHEY and CDR2 SMNVEV (reference sequence). The ends lost 5 bases at V and 3 bases at J; junction bases unmatched: 7. This CDR3 is 15 amino acids long. DNA of the CDR3: TGTGCCAGCAGTGAAGCCGGGACAGGGGACTACGAGCAGTACTTC. This sequence encodes CASSEAGTGDYEQYF.

In its sample, this clonotype was seen many times. J is TRBJ2-5 and V is TRBV12-3 or TRBV12-4; 10 bases align to TRBD2. The CDR3 is 14 amino acids. The junction had 6 bases not matched to a gene; V was cut back by 9 bases and J by 2 bases. The CDR3 is CASKAGGAQETQYF. CDR3 in DNA: TGTGCCAGTAAAGCGGGAGGGGCACAAGAGACCCAGTACTTC.

The CDR3 nucleotides are TGTGCCACCAGCAGAGATAGAGGGGTTTGGAACACCGGGGAGCTGTTTTTT. This codes for CATSRDRGVWNTGELFF. V gene TRBV15 combines with J gene TRBJ2-2; D tentatively reads TRBD1 or TRBD2 (5 bases each). Germline assignment: CDR1 LNHNV and CDR2 YYDKDF (reference sequence). Trimming took off 0 bases at V and 1 base at J, with 12 bases between the two ends. CDR3 length: 17 amino acids.

The V gene is TRBV7-3, the J gene TRBJ2-1; 8 bases are a match to TRBD2. The CDR3 runs 15 residues. V was pared by 5 bases and J by 2 bases, with 5 bases of the junction left unmatched. CDR1 and CDR2 from the germline V gene are SGHTA and FQGTGA. This CDR3 reads CASSQSGGAYNEQFF. CDR3 bases: TGTGCCAGCAGCCAAAGCGGGGGTGCCTACAATGAGCAGTTCTTC.

This clonotype was detected a few times. The rearrangement links TRBV30 to TRBJ2-1; TRBD2 is a possible D gene (7 bases). Germline CDR1 and CDR2: GTSNPN and SVGIG (reference sequence). V dropped 0 bases and J dropped 0 bases, with 21 bases sitting between them. The CDR3 has 19 residues. CDR3 nucleotides: TGTGCCTGGAGTGTACTATTCGGGGGGCTAGGGGGCTCCTACAATGAGCAGTTCTTC. It specifies CAWSVLFGGLGGSYNEQFF.

This clonotype was observed a few times. The J gene is TRBJ1-1, the V gene TRBV18; D perhaps matches TRBD1 (6 bases). The V end lost 1 base, the J end lost 3 bases, and 15 bases lay between the germline ends. There are 16 residues in the CDR3. From germline, CDR1 is KGHSH and CDR2 LQKENI. CDR3 sequence reads: CASSPRRQEIHTEAFF. Here the CDR3 DNA reads TGTGCCAGCTCACCACGGAGACAGGAGATCCACACTGAAGCTTTCTTT.

This clonotype was seen repeatedly, ten times or more. The chain carries TRBV10-3 and TRBJ1-1, with D uncertain. The CDR3 loop spans 12 amino acids. Trimming took off 6 bases at V and 8 bases at J, with 13 bases between the two ends. Germline values: CDR1 ENHRY, CDR2 SYGVKD. The CDR3 here is CAIRHEGAEAFF. The CDR3 DNA reads TGTGCCATCAGACACGAGGGTGCAGAAGCTTTCTTT.

At least ten counts were recorded for this clonotype. V gene TRBV11-2 combines with J gene TRBJ2-5, with TRBD1 as a possible D gene (6 bases). The CDR3 has 13 residues. Germline assignment: CDR1 SGHAT and CDR2 FQNNGV. V lost 1 base to trimming and J lost 4 bases, with 7 bases between them. CDR3 in amino acids: CASSLAGAETQYF. The CDR3 DNA reads as TGTGCCAGCAGCTTAGCAGGGGCAGAGACCCAGTACTTC. The complete variable domain, with remaining parts taken from reference TRBV11-2 and TRBJ2-5, reads EAGVAQSPRYKIIEKRQSVAFWCNPISGHATLYWYQQILGQGPKLLIQFQNNGVVDDSQLPKDRFSAERLKGVDSTLKIQPAKLEDSAVYLCASSLAGAETQYFGPGTRLLVL.

This clonotype appeared many times. The chain links TRBV6-1 to TRBJ1-4, with 7 bases lining up with TRBD1. V shed 7 bases and J 3 bases; nucleotides not matched to a gene: 5. The CDR3 spans 14 residues. Germline assignment: CDR1 MNHNS and CDR2 SASEGT. CDR3 DNA sequence: TGTGCCAGCAAGGGGGCACTTCCTAATGAAAAACTGTTTTTT. It encodes CASKGALPNEKLFF.

This clonotype has ten or more counts. V and J are TRBV28 and TRBJ2-7, with 9 positions matching TRBD2. The CDR3 loop spans 14 amino acids. Germline CDR1 reads MDHEN; CDR2 reads SYDVKM. V was pared by 5 bases and J by 3 bases, with 5 bases of the junction left unmatched. The CDR3 loop is CASSRLAVFYEQYF. The CDR3 DNA is TGTGCCAGCAGTCGACTAGCGGTTTTCTACGAGCAGTACTTC.

This clonotype occurred many times. The chain links TRBV7-2 to TRBJ2-3; 9 nucleotides agree with TRBD2. This CDR3 is 17 amino acids long. J was trimmed by 1 base and V by 4 bases; bases with no gene match: 9. Germline loops: CDR1 SGHTA, CDR2 FQGNSA. Here the CDR3 reads CASSSPMAGGGTDTQYF. CDR3 nucleotide sequence: TGTGCCAGCAGCTCCCCCATGGCGGGAGGGGGCACAGATACGCAGTATTTT. Based on the CDR3 plus reference TRBV7-2 and TRBJ2-3, the full variable domain is GAGVSQSPSNKVTEKGKDVELRCDPISGHTALYWYRQSLGQGLEFLIYFQGNSAPDKSGLPSDRFSAERTGGSVSTLTIQRTQQEDSAVYLCASSSPMAGGGTDTQYFGPGTRLTVL.

This clonotype was recorded at least ten times. The chain carries TRBV4-2 and TRBJ1-4; D is ambiguous. CDR3 size: 16 residues. V lost 6 bases to trimming and J lost 0 bases, with 14 bases between them. The V gene's germline CDR1 is LGHNA and CDR2 YNFKEQ. CDR3 sequence (DNA): TGTGCCAGCAGGGGAATTGAACTTGCAACTAATGAAAAACTGTTTTTT. Translation gives CASRGIELATNEKLFF.

This clonotype was picked up many times. This chain joins TRBV29-1 and TRBJ2-3; 7 bases align to TRBD1. Trimming cost V 6 bases and J 3 bases; bases outside gene matches: 12. The CDR3 totals 15 residues. Germline V gives CDR1 SQVTM, CDR2 ANQGSEA. This CDR3 is CSVPPGQIDTDTQYF. DNA of the CDR3: TGCAGCGTGCCCCCGGGACAGATTGATACAGATACGCAGTATTTT.

This clonotype occurred many times. The chain joins TRBV6-1 to TRBJ1-4, with 8 bases lining up with TRBD1. V was clipped by 6 bases and J by 3 bases; unmatched bases: 9. Germline V gene lookup returns CDR1 MNHNS and CDR2 SASEGT. The CDR3 totals 16 residues. The CDR3 protein is CASRERQGLANEKLFF. In DNA, the CDR3 is TGTGCCAGCAGGGAAAGACAGGGGTTGGCTAATGAAAAACTGTTTTTT.